These 7 T cell receptor beta chains were all obtained from the same sample, sequenced in a study of blood T cell repertoires in COVID-19. Clones were sequenced by immunoSEQ multiplex PCR, and TCRdb holds only the in-frame ones, with some missing. The sample carries some 140,000 clones, around 80% recorded once. Sequencing used peripheral blood. The origin of the receptors is a man older than 75 with acute or convalescent COVID-19.

This sequence joins TRBV5-1 and TRBJ1-5, with D uncertain. CDR3 length equals 15 residues. Per germline, CDR1 SGHRS and CDR2 YFSETQ. Deletions cut 5 bases from V and 3 bases from J, with 15 bases between. The CDR3, as DNA: TGCGCCAGCAGGAGAGGCGACCAGATCAATCAGCCCCAGCATTTT. It codes for CASRRGDQINQPQHF.

This clone appeared a few times. The V and J genes are TRBV7-2 and TRBJ2-1, with 12 nucleotides matching TRBD2. Per the germline V gene, CDR1 is SGHTA and CDR2 is FQGNSA. This CDR3 has 18 amino acids. J was trimmed by 6 bases and V by 2 bases; bases with no gene match: 11. The CDR3 DNA is TGTGCCAGCAGCTTACGGGGCCGGGGACTAGCGGGCCTCAATGAGCAGTTCTTC. As protein: CASSLRGRGLAGLNEQFF.

The chain joins TRBV4-3 to TRBJ1-2, with unresolved D. V was cut by 0 bases and J by 2 bases, with 10 bases left in between. CDR1 LGHNA and CDR2 YSLEER come from the germline V gene. The length of the CDR3 is 15 residues. Here the CDR3 reads CASSQDLGQNYGYTF. In DNA form, the CDR3 reads TGCGCCAGCAGCCAAGATCTTGGGCAAAACTATGGCTACACCTTC.

The chain is built from TRBV11-2 and TRBJ1-5, with a tentative D call TRBD1 (5 bases). Germline CDR1 and CDR2: SGHAT and FQNNGV. This CDR3 comprises 15 residues. Trimming removed 1 base at V and 7 bases at J, with 14 bases between. The CDR3 region is CASSLAGGTKQPQHF. The CDR3, as DNA: TGTGCCAGCAGCTTAGCGGGGGGGACGAAACAGCCCCAGCATTTT.

The chain uses TRBV11-1 and TRBJ2-5, with 8 positions matching TRBD1. Germline V CDR1 and CDR2: SGHAT, FQDESV (reference sequence). V lost 1 base, J lost 4 bases, and 8 bases stayed unmatched. This CDR3 has 16 residues. CDR3 coding DNA: TGTGCCAGCAGCTTAGTGGGCCAGGGGGCGGGAGAGACCCAGTACTTC. Translated, it gives CASSLVGQGAGETQYF.

The chain links TRBV5-1 to TRBJ2-3; 9 bases fit TRBD1. The germline CDR1 and CDR2 sequences are SGHRS and YFSETQ. With 3 bases clipped from V and 6 bases from J, the junction kept 5 bases outside the gene matches. The CDR3 extends over 14 amino acids. The CDR3 sequence is CASSSRDREDTQYF. The CDR3 nucleotides are TGCGCCAGCAGCTCCCGGGACAGGGAGGATACGCAGTATTTT.

This clone was counted many times. The CDR3 nucleotides are TGTGCCAGCACCGAGGGGGCTTCACCCCTCCACTTT. Protein product: CASTEGASPLHF. The gene calls are TRBV6-5 and TRBJ1-6; 7 bases match TRBD1. Germline V CDR1 and CDR2: MNHEY, SVGAGI. Trimming took 7 bases from V and 9 from J; bases not matched to a gene: 3. This CDR3 has 12 residues.